This T cell receptor (beta chain) was sequenced for a study of cytomegalovirus exposure and HLA in healthy donors. The PCR had 60 Vbeta and 13 Jbeta primers. Assay: immunoSEQ multiplex PCR; the TCRdb copy retains only in-frame clones and omits some. The profile shows under 300,000 clones, approximately 90% of them singletons. There are 15 residues in the CDR3. Germline values: CDR1 SGHDN, CDR2 FVKESK. Trimming stripped 3 bases from V and 2 bases from J, with 14 bases between. Notes on this clone: Its specificity is unknown.

Study-level points and caveats: There were around 160 TCR beta chains listed as cytomegalovirus-associated. Published work reported that the classifier diagnosed cytomegalovirus status with high specificity and sensitivity. In a later analysis, around 18,000 TCR beta sequences were associated with HLA alleles at 0.05 false discovery rate.

This sequence originates from a man in his forties or fifties in good health and CMV-seropositive. The specimen sequenced was PBMCs. This chain connects TRBV14 to TRBJ2-7; a weak D match, TRBD1 (5 bases). The CDR3 nucleotides read TGTGCCAGCAGCCAGGGTGTTACAGGAGCCTACGAGCAGTACTTC. Amino acids: CASSQGVTGAYEQYF.